The clone carrying this T cell receptor beta chain came up once. Two consecutive negative NP/OP PCR tests, clearance, or resolved symptoms defined Cohort 3 recovery. These data come from a study of blood T cell repertoires in COVID-19. As for the study in general: Samples taken during acute and convalescent COVID-19 were collected in the United States, Italy and Spain. The analysed material was cDNA or gDNA that came from T cells, B-cell-depleted T cells, or PBMCs.

In the authors' workflow: How many nucleated cells were present was estimated from reference gene primer amplification. TCRdb's table, derived via immunoSEQ multiplex PCR, lists solely in-frame clones and lacks some. V and J calls and clone size are as listed in that table; D and trimming were resolved from the DNA. This sample has about 320,000 clones, with around 90% found just once. V was clipped by 6 bases and J by 8 bases, with 10 bases between them. Germline CDR1 MNHNY, CDR2 SVGAGI (reference sequence). This CDR3 is built from 11 residues. Sequenced sample: PBMCs or T cells enriched from blood (not recorded which). The clonotype originates from a man between 60 and 70 years old who had recovered from COVID-19. The chain links TRBV6-6 to TRBJ1-2, with D possibly being TRBD1 (6 bases). The CDR3 sequence: CASRNQGGYTF. CDR3 in DNA: TGTGCCAGCAGGAACCAGGGGGGCTACACCTTC.